The 12 T cell receptor beta chains below all came from one sample that was sequenced in a study of cytomegalovirus exposure and HLA in healthy donors. This PCR relied on a set of 60 Vbeta primers and 13 Jbeta primers. Produced via immunoSEQ multiplex PCR; TCRdb's table is partial and in-frame only. The table lists about 130,000 clones, around 78% of them singletons, with under 5.5% in the top ten. The sequenced sample was PBMCs. The receptor set was obtained from a man between 60 and 70 years old in good health and CMV-seropositive.

The V call is TRBV28, the J call TRBJ1-5, with no clear D. The CDR3 is 13 residues long. CDR1 is MDHEN, CDR2 SYDVKM, per germline. V lost 6 bases and J lost 7, with 13 bases in between. The CDR3 region is CASSPPGRQPQHF. CDR3 nucleotide sequence: TGTGCCAGCAGCCCCCCGGGTCGGCAGCCCCAGCATTTT.

This clone was counted a few times. The V call is TRBV30, the J call TRBJ2-3, with TRBD1 identical over 7 bases. Germline assignment: CDR1 GTSNPN and CDR2 SVGIG (reference sequence). This CDR3 has 14 residues. The V gene end was trimmed by 5 bases and the J gene end by 2 bases; junction bases not matched to a gene: 7. DNA for the CDR3: TGTGCCTGGTCCCGTGGGACAGCCACAGATACGCAGTATTTT. The encoded protein is CAWSRGTATDTQYF.

This chain links TRBV5-6 with TRBJ2-1; TRBD2 agrees at 8 bases. Losses at the gene ends were 1 base for V and 8 bases for J; bases not matched to a gene: 5. Germline values: CDR1 SGHDT, CDR2 YYEEEE. This CDR3 is 14 amino acids long. The CDR3 here is CASSLRGGQDEQFF. CDR3 DNA sequence: TGTGCCAGCAGCTTGCGGGGGGGGCAGGATGAGCAGTTCTTC.

V and J are TRBV18 and TRBJ1-1; maybe TRBD1 (6 bases). The V gene's germline CDR1 is KGHSH and CDR2 LQKENI. CDR3 length equals 16 residues. The ends were cut back, 3 bases at V and 4 bases at J, with 18 bases in the middle. The CDR3 nucleotides are TGTGCCAGCTCACCCGCCGCGGGGGCGATGGGCACTGAAGCTTTCTTT. Its protein product is CASSPAAGAMGTEAFF.

V gene TRBV7-9 combines with J gene TRBJ1-1; 8 positions agree with TRBD1. CDR1 SEHNR and CDR2 FQNEAQ come from the germline V gene (reference sequence). The CDR3 length is 14 residues. V gave up 1 base and J gave up 10 bases; unmatched junction bases: 8. The CDR3 DNA reads TGTGCCAGCAGCTTAGGCCAGGGGGCGGTCCGAGCTTTCTTT. Protein product: CASSLGQGAVRAFF.

The chain couples TRBV25-1 to TRBJ1-2; the D gene is possibly TRBD1 (5 bases). This CDR3 region has 16 residues. Germline CDR1 MGHDK, CDR2 SYGVNS. Trimming removed 1 base from V and 0 bases from J, with 12 bases in between. This CDR3 is CASSESAGRANYGYTF. The CDR3 bases are TGTGCCAGCAGTGAATCTGCAGGGAGGGCTAACTATGGCTACACCTTC.

V usage is TRBV10-3 and J usage is TRBJ1-3; the D gene is possibly TRBD1 (5 bases). The CDR3 is 14 residues long. Between the trimmed V and J ends, which lost 11 bases and 0 bases, there was a span of 14 bases. Germline-derived CDR1 and CDR2 are ENHRY and SYGVKD. CDR3 bases: TGTGCCGCTGGAGGGGTCATCTCTGGAAACACCATATATTTT. It is translated as CAAGGVISGNTIYF.

The rearrangement uses TRBV6-5 and TRBJ2-1; possible D gene TRBD1, 8 bases. CDR3 size: 16 residues. CDR1 and CDR2 from the germline V gene are MNHEY and SVGAGI. Between the trimmed V and J ends, which lost 2 bases and 4 bases, there was a span of 15 bases. DNA for the CDR3: TGTGCCAGCAGTTACAGCGGGACAGGATGGTACAATGAGCAGTTCTTC. The encoded protein is CASSYSGTGWYNEQFF.

The rearrangement uses TRBV19 and TRBJ1-1; 8 bases map to TRBD1. J lost 2 bases, V lost 4 bases, and 3 bases had no gene match. Germline V gene sequence: CDR1 LNHDA, CDR2 SQIVND (reference sequence). The CDR3 has 14 amino acids. This CDR3 is CASSRDRLNTEAFF. The CDR3 coding sequence is TGTGCCAGTAGTAGGGACAGGCTTAACACTGAAGCTTTCTTT.

The chain carries TRBV5-1 and TRBJ2-7, with 9 bases fitting TRBD2. Germline CDR1 reads SGHRS; CDR2 reads YFSETQ. The junction had 6 bases not matched to a gene; V was cut back by 4 bases and J by 4 bases. This CDR3 is built from 14 residues. The DNA of the CDR3 is TGCGCCAGCAGCGGCGGGGGGGCGTCTTACGAGCAGTACTTC. Translation gives CASSGGGASYEQYF.

On this clone itself: Mismatch with germline at one junction end may stem from a read error. The V and J genes are TRBV7-7 and TRBJ2-1; TRBD2 matches at 8 bases. The length of the CDR3 is 14 residues. The germline V gene has CDR1 SSHAT and CDR2 FNYEAQ (reference sequence). The CDR3: CASSGAGANNEQFF. The CDR3 bases are TGTGCTAGCAGCGGAGCGGGGGCGAACAATGAGCAGTTCTTC.

V is TRBV5-1 and J is TRBJ2-5, with 7 bases lining up with TRBD1. V lost 8 bases, J lost 2 bases, and 18 bases stayed unmatched. The CDR3 has 17 amino acids. The germline V gene has CDR1 SGHRS and CDR2 YFSETQ. The CDR3 here is CARWGLTGKSRQETQYF. DNA of the CDR3: TGCGCCAGATGGGGATTGACAGGGAAAAGTCGGCAAGAGACCCAGTACTTC.